What follows are 12 T cell receptor beta chains derived from one specimen sequenced in a study of blood T cells in healthy people across ages. Primed by a sample-barcoded 5' primer and a J-beta primer mix, a second PCR proceeded for about 7 to 11 cycles. Using its own MiXCR run on the 5' RACE reads, TCRdb lists one record per CDR3 protein. Among roughly 2 million distinct CDR3 sequences listed, 49% were seen once. Sequenced: blood. Source of these receptors: a woman in her thirties or forties in good health.

The chain combines TRBV7-2 with TRBJ2-4; 14 bases map to TRBD2. V lost 3 bases, J lost 7 bases, and 8 bases stayed unmatched. Germline V gene sequence: CDR1 SGHTA, CDR2 FQGNSA. The CDR3 runs 17 residues. The CDR3 nucleotides read TGTGCCAGCAGCTTGACTAGCGGGGGGGTCCCCATGAACATTCAGTACTTC. Encoded protein: CASSLTSGGVPMNIQYF.

This chain uses TRBV20-1 with TRBJ1-2; 9 positions agree with TRBD1. V trimming: 4 bases; J trimming: 5 bases; junction bases outside the gene matches: 8. The CDR3 contains 14 residues. CDR1 and CDR2 (germline): DFQATT, SNEGSKA (reference sequence). CDR3 protein: CSATPGTGSYGYTF. CDR3 bases: TGCAGTGCTACCCCCGGGACAGGGAGTTATGGCTACACCTTC.

This clonotype has a handful of counts. V gene TRBV6-5 combines with J gene TRBJ2-7; a weak D match, TRBD1 (5 bases). The germline CDR1 and CDR2 sequences are MNHEY and SVGAGI. Trimming stripped 7 bases from V and 6 bases from J, with 10 bases between. The CDR3 loop spans 11 amino acids. The CDR3 loop reads CASIFQGEQYF. CDR3 in DNA: TGTGCCAGCATCTTCCAGGGCGAGCAGTACTTC.

The chain couples TRBV15 to TRBJ2-4; 9 nucleotides agree with TRBD2. CDR3 length: 18 amino acids. V lost 3 bases and J lost 0; bases outside the gene matches: 9. From germline, CDR1 is LNHNV and CDR2 YYDKDF (reference sequence). CDR3 loop: CATSRRPGLALAKNIQYF. CDR3 DNA sequence: TGTGCCACCAGCAGGCGACCGGGACTAGCTCTAGCCAAAAACATTCAGTACTTC.

This clonotype occurred a few times. This chain links TRBV6-6 with TRBJ2-3; D gene unclear. The ends were cut back, 8 bases at V and 2 bases at J, with 5 bases in the middle. The CDR3 length is 11 residues. Germline-derived CDR1 and CDR2 are MNHNY and SVGAGI (reference sequence). The CDR3 loop reads CASQSTDTQYF. In DNA, the CDR3 is TGTGCCAGCCAATCCACAGATACGCAGTATTTT.

V gene TRBV7-3 combines with J gene TRBJ1-6; 9 bases are a match to TRBD1. V dropped 1 base and J dropped 7; count of bases not matched to a gene: 8. Germline CDR1 is SGHTA and CDR2 is FQGTGA. The CDR3 covers 17 residues. The CDR3 nucleotides are TGTGCCAGCAGCTTAAGGCCCCGGGGACAGGGAAATTCACCCCTCCACTTT. Amino acid sequence: CASSLRPRGQGNSPLHF.

This chain links TRBV29-1 with TRBJ2-4, with D perhaps matching TRBD1 (6 bases). The DNA end is a closer match to TRBJ2-7, so the J assignment may be wrong. The germline gives CDR1 SQVTM, CDR2 ANQGSEA. This CDR3 is 15 amino acids long. The CDR3 reads CSVEGPRDIPYEQYF. CDR3 nucleotides: TGCAGCGTTGAAGGTCCCAGGGACATACCCTACGAGCAGTACTTC.

V and J are TRBV10-3 and TRBJ2-1; the match to TRBD2 covers 11 bases. The junction had 3 bases not matched to a gene; V was cut back by 4 bases and J by 7 bases. The CDR3 length is 14 residues. Germline V gene sequence: CDR1 ENHRY, CDR2 SYGVKD. The CDR3 DNA reads as TGTGCCATCAGTGCACTAGCGGGGGTTAATGAGCAGTTCTTC. It translates to CAISALAGVNEQFF.

This clonotype turned up a few times. The chain links TRBV4-2 to TRBJ2-7, with a tentative D call TRBD1 (6 bases). The J call is in doubt because the DNA end fits TRBJ2-4 better. The length of the CDR3 is 17 residues. CDR1 is LGHNA and CDR2 is YNFKEQ in the germline V gene. The CDR3 is CASSRGRDNEAKNIQYF. In nucleotides, the CDR3 is TGTGCCAGCAGCCGCGGCAGGGACAACGAGGCCAAAAACATTCAGTACTTC.

The chain uses TRBV12-3 or TRBV12-4 and TRBJ2-7; possibly TRBD1 for D (5 bases). This CDR3 is built from 15 residues. The germline V and J ends were trimmed by 6 bases and 2 bases, with 17 bases remaining between them. The CDR3 sequence: CASSSHSQGTYEQYF. The CDR3 coding sequence is TGTGCCAGCAGCTCCCACTCCCAGGGAACCTACGAGCAGTACTTC.

CDR3 coding DNA: TGTGCCAGCAGTTATTATCAGGGACAGGGGGCTGTACAGCCCCAGCATTTT. This encodes CASSYYQGQGAVQPQHF. The V and J genes are TRBV6-6 and TRBJ1-5; 12 bases agree with TRBD1. Germline assignment: CDR1 MNHNY and CDR2 SVGAGI (reference sequence). V lost 3 bases, J lost 7 bases, and 10 bases stayed unmatched. This CDR3 is 17 amino acids long.

This clonotype was seen more than once but under ten times. The chain uses TRBV6-6 and TRBJ2-4; 7 positions agree with TRBD1. Germline V CDR1 and CDR2: MNHNY, SVGAGI (reference sequence). The CDR3 contains 15 residues. V was pared by 7 bases and J by 0 bases, with 6 bases of the junction left unmatched. The CDR3 nucleotides read TGTGCCAGCACCGTACGGGACAGAGCCAAAAACATTCAGTACTTC. Amino acid sequence: CASTVRDRAKNIQYF.